Listed here is a single T cell receptor (beta chain). Antigen unknown. This specimen comes from a study of T cell responses to AZD1222 COVID-19 vaccine. Findings and limits, study-wide: Donors skewed white British and female; clonal diversity was possibly underestimated. In the spike-specific TCR repertoire, nearly half reportedly target unmutated variant regions. At study baseline, merely more than 5 AZD1222 recipients were seropositive.

The assay was immunoSEQ multiplex PCR, and TCRdb's table has in-frame clones only and misses some. This table has under 150,000 clones, 80% to 95% appearing once. This specimen was peripheral blood, taken 28 days after the second AZD1222 dose. This clonotype was obtained from an adult who received the AZD1222 COVID-19 vaccine.

CDR3 sequence: CASGLVLGKAYNEQFF. In DNA form, the CDR3 reads TGTGCTAGTGGTTTGGTATTGGGAAAGGCTTACAATGAGCAGTTCTTC. This chain uses TRBV12-5 with TRBJ2-1; the D is unclear. Germline CDR1 LGHNT, CDR2 FRNRAP. The CDR3 spans 16 residues. Deletions cut 0 bases from V and 4 bases from J, with 13 bases between.